The 28 T cell receptor beta chains below come from one sample, sequenced in a study of blood T cell repertoires in COVID-19 (dated by TCRdb to the early 2020s). Library construction relied on the immunoSEQ multiplex PCR assay. TCRdb mirrors the immuneACCESS table, restricted to in-frame sequences. Some clones are absent from its copies; in checked studies, under half trace to an unresolved V gene, and the reason for the others is unknown. For this sample there are around 250,000 clones; 70% to 90% appear just once. The ten largest account for about a sixth of the sample. Specimen: PBMCs or T cells enriched from blood (not recorded which). Every receptor here comes from a man in his late teens or twenties who had recovered from COVID-19.

This rearrangement joins TRBV9 to TRBJ2-7, with D tentatively TRBD2 (5 bases). The ends were cut back, 4 bases at V and 4 bases at J, with 18 bases in the middle. This CDR3 comprises 15 residues. The V gene's germline CDR1 is SGDLS and CDR2 YYNGEE. CDR3 sequence: CASSLRDQAEYEQYF. Written as DNA, the CDR3 is TGTGCCAGCAGCCTCCGGGATCAGGCCGAATACGAGCAGTACTTC.

This clone was counted a single time. The chain has TRBV24-1 and TRBJ1-2; 8 bases are a match to TRBD1. Unmatched junction bases numbered 8, after V lost 2 bases and J lost 4 bases. CDR1 is KGHDR, CDR2 SFDVKD, per germline. The CDR3 spans 16 residues. The DNA of the CDR3 is TGTGCCACCAGTGATTCCGTTCAGGGGGCCGGCTATGGCTACACCTTC. Translation gives CATSDSVQGAGYGYTF.

This clone was seen more than once but under ten times. J is TRBJ2-5 and V is TRBV5-1; D not certain. CDR1 SGHRS and CDR2 YFSETQ come from the germline V gene. The CDR3 is 14 residues long. The germline V and J ends were trimmed by 2 bases and 0 bases, with 8 bases remaining between them. CDR3 DNA: TGCGCCAGCAGCTTTCTTTATGACCAAGAGACCCAGTACTTC. Translated: CASSFLYDQETQYF.

This clone was counted a few times. The gene calls are TRBV18 and TRBJ1-1, with D unclear. The CDR3 covers 15 residues. The germline gives CDR1 KGHSH, CDR2 LQKENI. V was pared by 3 bases and J by 1 base, with 12 bases between. As DNA, the CDR3 is TGTGCCAGCTCACCGAGGTCCGTCGAGAACACTGAAGCTTTCTTT. Its translation: CASSPRSVENTEAFF.

The chain carries TRBV28 and TRBJ1-5; 7 nucleotides align to TRBD1. V trimming: 5 bases; J trimming: 0 bases; junction bases outside the gene matches: 7. CDR1 is MDHEN and CDR2 is SYDVKM in the germline V gene. This CDR3 spans 16 amino acids. The CDR3 region is CASSPRGGYSNQPQHF. CDR3 sequence (DNA): TGTGCCAGCAGTCCTCGAGGGGGCTATAGCAATCAGCCCCAGCATTTT.

This chain joins TRBV7-2 and TRBJ1-5; 9 bases match TRBD1. Germline V lookup: CDR1 SGHTA, CDR2 FQGNSA. The CDR3 is 16 amino acids. V dropped 1 base and J dropped 5; count of bases not matched to a gene: 6. The DNA for the CDR3 is TGTGCCAGCAGCTTAGTAGCCGGGACAGGGTATCAGCCCCAGCATTTT. It translates to CASSLVAGTGYQPQHF.

The chain is built from TRBV5-1 and TRBJ1-1; D may be TRBD1 (5 bases). Germline V gene data show CDR1 as SGHRS and CDR2 as YFSETQ. The ends were cut back, 2 bases at V and 4 bases at J, with 12 bases in the middle. The CDR3 extends over 14 amino acids. In nucleotides, the CDR3 is TGCGCCAGCAGCTTCGGCGGGGGAGGCACTGAAGCTTTCTTT. Translated, it gives CASSFGGGGTEAFF.

The genes are TRBV3-1 (or the pseudogene TRBV3-2) and TRBJ1-6; D is possibly TRBD1 (6 bases). This CDR3 is built from 15 residues. CDR1 is LGHDT, CDR2 YNNKEL, per germline (reference sequence). Deletions cut 1 base from V and 11 bases from J, with 15 bases between. CDR3 in amino acids: CASSQGGGPAAPLHF. CDR3 nucleotides: TGTGCCAGCAGCCAAGGGGGGGGCCCCGCAGCACCCCTCCACTTT.

This clone occurred once. The chain links TRBV6-1 to TRBJ1-6, with a possible D match to TRBD1 (5 bases). This CDR3 comprises 17 residues. In germline, CDR1 is MNHNS, CDR2 SASEGT. With 2 bases removed from V and 3 bases from J, the gap between germline ends came to 14 bases. The CDR3 loop reads CASSESEGPLYNSPLHF. The CDR3 region has the DNA TGTGCCAGCAGTGAATCGGAGGGGCCCCTCTATAATTCACCCCTCCACTTT.

The CDR3 is CASSQAPQVSYNSPLHF. The CDR3 region has the DNA TGCGCCAGCAGCCAAGCCCCCCAGGTCTCCTATAATTCACCCCTCCACTTT. The V and J genes are TRBV4-1 and TRBJ1-6; D is unresolved. Trimming stripped 1 base from V and 0 bases from J, with 10 bases between. The germline gives CDR1 MGHRA, CDR2 YSYEKL. The CDR3 totals 17 residues.

V is TRBV5-5 and J is TRBJ2-3; D is undetermined. CDR3 length: 16 residues. Germline V gene lookup returns CDR1 SGHKS and CDR2 YYEKEE (reference sequence). V was trimmed by 0 bases and J by 5 bases, leaving 16 bases between them. The CDR3 region is CASSLDSARSGDTQYF. Written as DNA, the CDR3 is TGTGCCAGCAGCTTGGATTCTGCTCGTTCCGGAGATACGCAGTATTTT.

This clone was observed a single time. The chain couples TRBV27 to TRBJ2-3; D gene ambiguous. The CDR3 extends over 13 amino acids. Germline V gene data show CDR1 as MNHEY and CDR2 as SMNVEV (reference sequence). V lost 0 bases to trimming and J lost 3 bases, with 4 bases between them. CDR3 protein: CASSLSLTDTQYF. CDR3 sequence (DNA): TGTGCCAGCAGTTTATCCTTAACAGATACGCAGTATTTT.

The genes are TRBV7-8 and TRBJ2-7; 12 positions match TRBD2. V shed 0 bases, J shed 0 bases, and the junction held 6 bases outside the gene matches. This CDR3 region has 18 residues. Germline lookup yields CDR1 SGHVS and CDR2 FQNEAQ. This chain's CDR3 is CASSLALRLAGDSYEQYF. The CDR3 DNA follows: TGTGCCAGCAGCTTAGCTCTTCGACTAGCGGGGGACTCCTACGAGCAGTACTTC.

The rearrangement joins TRBV11-2 to TRBJ2-1; 16 bases are shared with TRBD2. V was clipped by 5 bases and J by 5 bases; unmatched bases: 3. The CDR3 totals 16 residues. Germline V gene lookup returns CDR1 SGHAT and CDR2 FQNNGV. This chain's CDR3 is CASSPGTSGRDNEQFF. As DNA, the CDR3 is TGTGCCAGCAGCCCTGGGACTAGCGGGAGGGACAATGAGCAGTTCTTC. Variable domain in full (rest from reference TRBV11-2 and TRBJ2-1): EAGVAQSPRYKIIEKRQSVAFWCNPISGHATLYWYQQILGQGPKLLIQFQNNGVVDDSQLPKDRFSAERLKGVDSTLKIQPAKLEDSAVYLCASSPGTSGRDNEQFFGPGTRLTVL.

The chain employs TRBV5-1 and TRBJ1-1; a possible D gene is TRBD1 (5 bases). Trimming removed 2 bases at V and 1 base at J, with 6 bases between. The CDR3 totals 13 residues. Germline V gene sequence: CDR1 SGHRS, CDR2 YFSETQ. The CDR3 sequence is CASSFTGNTEAFF. The CDR3 region has the DNA TGCGCCAGCAGCTTCACAGGGAACACTGAAGCTTTCTTT.

This rearrangement joins TRBV18 to TRBJ1-1; 8 bases are shared with TRBD1. Germline V gene lookup returns CDR1 KGHSH and CDR2 LQKENI. The CDR3 consists of 13 residues. V lost 6 bases to trimming and J lost 4 bases; unmatched junction nucleotides: 4. This chain's CDR3 is CASSEDRATEAFF. Written as DNA, the CDR3 is TGTGCCAGCTCTGAGGACAGGGCCACTGAAGCTTTCTTT.

This clone was seen only once. The CDR3: CASSFQGGLDTQYF. The DNA of the CDR3 is TGTGCCAGCAGTTTCCAAGGGGGCTTGGATACGCAGTATTTT. The chain joins TRBV27 to TRBJ2-3; 7 bases are shared with TRBD1. V was pared by 3 bases and J by 6 bases, with 6 bases of the junction left unmatched. Germline CDR1 is MNHEY and CDR2 is SMNVEV (reference sequence). This CDR3 spans 14 amino acids.

The V gene is TRBV6-5, the J gene TRBJ2-7, with D perhaps matching TRBD2 (6 bases). This CDR3 comprises 16 residues. V was shortened by 0 bases and J by 2 bases, with 14 bases between the two germline ends. Germline V gene data show CDR1 as MNHEY and CDR2 as SVGAGI. The CDR3 DNA is TGTGCCAGCAGTTACTCGGAGGGATTTCATCCCTACGAGCAGTACTTC. This translates into CASSYSEGFHPYEQYF.

CDR3 DNA sequence: TGTGCCTGGCACAGGTACTCATCTGGAAACACCATATATTTT. It yields the protein CAWHRYSSGNTIYF. The chain is built from TRBV30 and TRBJ1-3, with TRBD1 as a possible D gene (5 bases). CDR3 size: 14 residues. Germline lookup yields CDR1 GTSNPN and CDR2 SVGIG (reference sequence). V shed 5 bases and J shed 1 base, with 12 bases lying between them.

V is TRBV7-9 and J is TRBJ2-1; 10 nucleotides agree with TRBD2. Per the germline V gene, CDR1 is SEHNR and CDR2 is FQNEAQ (reference sequence). The V gene end was trimmed by 11 bases and the J gene end by 4 bases; junction bases not matched to a gene: 5. The CDR3 spans 13 residues. The chain's CDR3 is CAPTSGEYNEQFF. CDR3 sequence (DNA): TGTGCCCCAACTAGCGGGGAGTACAATGAGCAGTTCTTC.

This clone has only a few counts. The chain joins TRBV27 to TRBJ1-4, with no clear D. This CDR3 is built from 14 residues. The germline V and J ends were trimmed by 2 bases and 8 bases, with 12 bases remaining between them. CDR1 is MNHEY, CDR2 SMNVEV, per germline (reference sequence). CDR3 amino acids: CASSLGQPREKLFF. In nucleotides, the CDR3 is TGTGCCAGCAGTTTAGGGCAGCCACGCGAAAAACTGTTTTTT.

There are a few counts of this clone. V is TRBV5-8 and J is TRBJ2-7, with 10 bases aligning to TRBD1. Germline V gene sequence: CDR1 SGHTS, CDR2 YDEGEE. V dropped 6 bases and J dropped 1; count of bases not matched to a gene: 7. This CDR3 is 15 amino acids long. The CDR3: CASNRQGAASYEQYF. The CDR3, as DNA: TGTGCCAGCAACCGACAGGGGGCAGCTTCCTACGAGCAGTACTTC. The full variable domain, with the rest looked up from reference TRBV5-8 and TRBJ2-7, is EAGVTQSPTHLIKTRGQQATLRCSPISGHTSVYWYQQALGLGLQFLLWYDEGEERNRGNFPPRFSGRQFPNYSSELNVNALELEDSALYLCASNRQGAASYEQYFGPGTRLTVT.

The chain joins TRBV11-2 to TRBJ1-6; D is uncertain. The CDR3 covers 15 residues. V lost 1 base and J lost 4, with 8 bases in between. Germline assignment: CDR1 SGHAT and CDR2 FQNNGV. The CDR3 loop reads CASSLAPGYNSPLHF. The CDR3 coding sequence is TGTGCCAGCAGCTTAGCCCCAGGATATAATTCACCCCTCCACTTT.

There are a few counts of this clone. The rearrangement uses TRBV12-3 or TRBV12-4 and TRBJ1-1; a weak D match, TRBD1 (6 bases). The CDR3 spans 13 residues. V was shortened by 6 bases and J by 5 bases, with 13 bases between the two germline ends. In DNA form, the CDR3 reads TGTGCCAGCAGGAGAGGGGGAAGGACTGAAGCTTTCTTT. Translated: CASRRGGRTEAFF.

The rearrangement links TRBV2 to TRBJ1-5, with no clear D. Deletions cut 7 bases from V and 9 bases from J, with 10 bases between. Germline V lookup: CDR1 SNHLY, CDR2 FYNNEI. This CDR3 contains 11 residues. Written as DNA, the CDR3 is TGTGCCAGCAAAGAACCGGGGCCCCAGCATTTT. It specifies CASKEPGPQHF.

The chain recombines TRBV5-1 with TRBJ2-2, with D uncertain. CDR1 SGHRS and CDR2 YFSETQ come from the germline V gene. Trimming cost V 2 bases and J 4 bases, with 12 bases left between them. The CDR3 has 15 residues. The chain's CDR3 is CASSLSGLTTGELFF. The CDR3 DNA is TGCGCCAGCAGCTTAAGTGGCCTCACCACCGGGGAGCTGTTTTTT.

This chain joins TRBV2 and TRBJ1-4; TRBD1 agrees at 9 bases. Trimming cost V 8 bases and J 4 bases; bases outside gene matches: 5. CDR3 length: 14 amino acids. The V gene's germline CDR1 is SNHLY and CDR2 FYNNEI. The CDR3 DNA follows: TGTGCCAGCGGTTCGACAGGGGGTAATGAAAAACTGTTTTTT. Translating gives CASGSTGGNEKLFF.

The V and J genes are TRBV27 and TRBJ1-1, with a weak D call TRBD1 (5 bases). Trimming stripped 7 bases from V and 2 bases from J, with 17 bases between. CDR3 length equals 15 residues. Per the germline V gene, CDR1 is MNHEY and CDR2 is SMNVEV (reference sequence). CDR3 nucleotides: TGTGCCAGCAACCCTTGGACACCCTTTAACACTGAAGCTTTCTTT. Encoded protein: CASNPWTPFNTEAFF.